This TCR beta chain was observed in a study of blood T cells in healthy people across ages. Broader study findings: Any conclusive comparison of naive versus antigen-experienced cells was prevented by using unsorted PBMCs. Relative to aged donors, long-lived donors carried more naive CD4+ cells and displayed higher diversity.

The CDR3 totals 13 residues. The germline V gene has CDR1 SGHTA and CDR2 FQGNSA. This clonotype came up once. Its specificity is not known. Through a sample-barcoded 5' primer and a J-beta primer mix, a second PCR was run for roughly 6 to 11 cycles. TCRdb used MiXCR to reprocess the 5' RACE reads, holding one entry per CDR3 protein. The data show 790,000 or so distinct CDR3 sequences, about 46% seen once. The chain has TRBV7-2 and TRBJ2-5; D is unresolved. The better agreement between TRBJ2-7 and the DNA end casts doubt on the J call. Sequencing was performed on blood. The sequence came from a man older than 75 in good health. As DNA, the CDR3 is TGTGCCAGCAGCTTAGTAGGGTTCTACGAGCAGTACTTC. Translating it yields CASSLVGFYEQYF.